The 23 T cell receptor beta chains reported below all come from one sample, sequenced in a study of PD-L1 blockade in urothelial cancer. The sample's time point: pretreatment peripheral blood. Clones were read by immunoSEQ multiplex PCR, and TCRdb kept only the in-frame ones, dropping some. The data contain tens of thousands of clones, 75% to 90% of them singletons. Sequenced material: PBMCs, taken around atezolizumab (anti-PD-L1) treatment. The source is a man between 60 and 75 years old with urothelial cancer.

The V call is TRBV7-8, the J call TRBJ1-5; D unresolved. The CDR3 has 14 residues. Germline CDR1 is SGHVS and CDR2 is FQNEAQ. V was trimmed by 5 bases and J by 5 bases, leaving 13 bases between them. The CDR3 sequence: CASSPMGSYQPQHF. The CDR3 DNA reads TGTGCCAGCAGCCCGATGGGCTCCTATCAGCCCCAGCATTTT.

CDR3 protein: CASSLESDTNYGYTF. CDR3 coding DNA: TGTGCCAGCAGTTTAGAATCAGACACTAACTATGGCTACACCTTC. The V and J genes are TRBV28 and TRBJ1-2; no definite D call. V gave up 2 bases and J gave up 0 bases, with 10 bases separating them. This CDR3 region has 15 residues. Germline V CDR1 and CDR2: MDHEN, SYDVKM.

The chain couples TRBV28 to TRBJ2-5; D unresolved. Germline lookup yields CDR1 MDHEN and CDR2 SYDVKM. The V and J ends lost 4 bases and 0 bases respectively, with 12 bases between them. The CDR3 runs 15 residues. The chain's CDR3 is CASSSPNPYQETQYF. CDR3 bases: TGTGCCAGCAGTTCCCCTAACCCGTACCAAGAGACCCAGTACTTC.

V is TRBV30 and J is TRBJ2-3; a weak D match, TRBD2 (5 bases). CDR1 and CDR2 from the germline V gene are GTSNPN and SVGIG (reference sequence). Trimming stripped 4 bases from V and 0 bases from J, with 14 bases between. The length of the CDR3 is 15 residues. The CDR3 sequence is CAWTLGGLSTDTQYF. The CDR3 DNA is TGTGCCTGGACCCTAGGCGGGTTAAGCACAGATACGCAGTATTTT. Based on the CDR3 plus reference TRBV30 and TRBJ2-3, the full variable domain is SQTIHQWPATLVQPVGSPLSLECTVEGTSNPNLYWYRQAAGRGLQLLFYSVGIGQISSEVPQNLSASRPQDRQFILSSKKLLLSDSGFYLCAWTLGGLSTDTQYFGPGTRLTVL.

V usage is TRBV6-5 and J usage is TRBJ2-7; 7 bases match TRBD1. This CDR3 contains 15 residues. The junction had 10 bases not matched to a gene; V was cut back by 6 bases and J by 2 bases. The germline V gene has CDR1 MNHEY and CDR2 SVGAGI. The CDR3: CASSTSRTGPYEQYF. CDR3 sequence (DNA): TGTGCCAGCAGCACTAGTCGGACAGGCCCCTACGAGCAGTACTTC.

The rearrangement joins TRBV18 to TRBJ1-1; unclear D gene. Germline V gene sequence: CDR1 KGHSH, CDR2 LQKENI. The V and J ends lost 9 bases and 1 base respectively, with 15 bases between them. This CDR3 comprises 14 residues. The CDR3 here is CASSTGNTNTEAFF. Written as DNA, the CDR3 is TGTGCCAGTTCGACGGGGAACACGAACACTGAAGCTTTCTTT.

The chain combines TRBV15 with TRBJ1-6; TRBD1 matches 7 bases. The CDR3 spans 12 residues. V lost 9 bases to trimming and J lost 7 bases; unmatched junction nucleotides: 3. Germline V gene sequence: CDR1 LNHNV, CDR2 YYDKDF (reference sequence). Here the CDR3 DNA reads TGTGCCACGGGGACAGAAAATTCACCCCTCCACTTT. Its translation: CATGTENSPLHF.

About this clone itself: The sample has other DNA sequences that encode this CDR3 too. The chain couples TRBV30 to TRBJ1-5; no clear D. This CDR3 comprises 12 residues. Germline V CDR1 and CDR2: GTSNPN, SVGIG (reference sequence). V gave up 0 bases and J gave up 6 bases, with 6 bases separating them. This chain's CDR3 is CAWSVLGQPQHF. Here the CDR3 DNA reads TGTGCCTGGAGTGTACTTGGTCAGCCCCAGCATTTT.

This sequence joins TRBV5-1 and TRBJ2-1; 8 nucleotides line up with TRBD2. The CDR3 runs 16 residues. Losses at the gene ends were 0 bases for V and 4 bases for J; bases not matched to a gene: 6. Germline CDR1 reads SGHRS; CDR2 reads YFSETQ. CDR3 sequence reads: CASSLGVRGGYNEQFF. The CDR3 DNA reads as TGCGCCAGCAGCTTGGGTGTCCGGGGGGGGTACAATGAGCAGTTCTTC. The variable domain in full, with the rest retrieved from reference TRBV5-1 and TRBJ2-1, is KAGVTQTPRYLIKTRGQQVTLSCSPISGHRSVSWYQQTPGQGLQFLFEYFSETQRNKGNFPGRFSGRQFSNSRSEMNVSTLELGDSALYLCASSLGVRGGYNEQFFGPGTRLTVL.

This chain joins TRBV9 and TRBJ2-5; 7 bases fit TRBD2. The J segment lost 2 bases and the V segment lost 3 bases, leaving 1 base of the junction unmatched. Germline CDR1 is SGDLS and CDR2 is YYNGEE. This CDR3 is built from 13 residues. CDR3 nucleotides: TGTGCCAGCAGCGCCGGGAGGCAAGAGACCCAGTACTTC. It codes for CASSAGRQETQYF.

The chain links TRBV11-1 to TRBJ1-1; D gene ambiguous. CDR1 SGHAT and CDR2 FQDESV come from the germline V gene (reference sequence). The CDR3 sequence is 13 residues long. The V end lost 3 bases, the J end lost 1 base, and 6 bases lay between the germline ends. CDR3 in DNA: TGTGCCAGCAGCTTTTCGGGGAACACTGAAGCTTTCTTT. Translating gives CASSFSGNTEAFF.

This rearrangement joins TRBV5-6 to TRBJ2-1; D is perhaps TRBD2 (5 bases). The CDR3 covers 16 residues. V shed 2 bases and J shed 5 bases, with 17 bases lying between them. The germline V gene has CDR1 SGHDT and CDR2 YYEEEE. CDR3 region: CASSFYVRLRNNEQFF. Here the CDR3 DNA reads TGTGCCAGCAGCTTTTACGTCCGACTAAGAAACAATGAGCAGTTCTTC.

The chain is built from TRBV29-1 and TRBJ2-3; 9 bases are a match to TRBD2. The CDR3 covers 13 residues. V lost 8 bases, J lost 6 bases, and 9 bases stayed unmatched. Germline V gene sequence: CDR1 SQVTM, CDR2 ANQGSEA. The CDR3 reads CSTRGGAVDTQYF. The CDR3 DNA sequence: TGCAGCACTCGCGGGGGGGCGGTCGATACGCAGTATTTT.

The CDR3 DNA follows: TGTGCCAGCAGTACACCCGGGACAGGGGCCACTGAAGCTTTCTTT. This encodes CASSTPGTGATEAFF. V usage is TRBV28 and J usage is TRBJ1-1; TRBD1 matches at 10 bases. This CDR3 is built from 15 residues. Germline loops: CDR1 MDHEN, CDR2 SYDVKM. With V trimmed by 5 bases and J by 4 bases, 7 bases remained unmatched.

The V gene is TRBV7-8, the J gene TRBJ2-4, with a possible D match to TRBD1 (5 bases). CDR1 is SGHVS, CDR2 FQNEAQ, per germline. V was clipped by 6 bases and J by 1 base, with 13 bases between them. The CDR3 has 15 residues. CDR3 DNA: TGTGCCAGCAGAGCCGTTCCAGGGGCCAAAAACATTCAGTACTTC. It specifies CASRAVPGAKNIQYF.

The genes are TRBV30 and TRBJ2-2, with 13 bases matching TRBD2. The V gene end was trimmed by 4 bases and the J gene end by 3 bases; junction bases not matched to a gene: 5. The length of the CDR3 is 16 residues. Germline assignment: CDR1 GTSNPN and CDR2 SVGIG (reference sequence). The chain's CDR3 is CAWKLAGGTDTGELFF. The DNA for the CDR3 is TGTGCCTGGAAACTAGCGGGGGGGACGGACACCGGGGAGCTGTTTTTT.

The J gene is TRBJ2-1, the V gene TRBV19, with D perhaps TRBD1 (6 bases). V was clipped by 11 bases and J by 4 bases, with 15 bases between them. CDR3 length equals 13 residues. The germline CDR1 and CDR2 sequences are LNHDA and SQIVND (reference sequence). CDR3 DNA sequence: TGTGCCTCCGAGGACAGAGTATACAATGAGCAGTTCTTC. It specifies CASEDRVYNEQFF.

The chain joins TRBV7-6 to TRBJ2-3; 11 nucleotides agree with TRBD2. Germline CDR1 reads SGHVS; CDR2 reads FNYEAQ. The CDR3 is 17 amino acids. With 3 bases clipped from V and 0 bases from J, the junction kept 5 bases outside the gene matches. The CDR3 sequence: CASSLLAGGQSTDTQYF. CDR3 in DNA: TGTGCCAGCAGCTTGTTAGCGGGGGGGCAAAGCACAGATACGCAGTATTTT.

This chain links TRBV6-4 with TRBJ2-1; unclear D gene. The germline V gene has CDR1 MRHNA and CDR2 SNTAGT. This CDR3 region has 14 residues. Trimming removed 0 bases at V and 8 bases at J, with 11 bases between. CDR3 in amino acids: CASSDSSEAHEQFF. Here the CDR3 DNA reads TGTGCCAGCAGTGACTCATCAGAGGCGCATGAGCAGTTCTTC.

The table lists this clone with a count of one. V gene TRBV6-1 combines with J gene TRBJ1-4; maybe TRBD1 (5 bases). Germline V lookup: CDR1 MNHNS, CDR2 SASEGT. With 8 bases removed from V and 4 bases from J, the gap between germline ends came to 11 bases. CDR3 length: 13 amino acids. Here the CDR3 DNA reads TGTGCCAGCTGCAGGGCGTTTAATGAAAAACTGTTTTTT. This encodes CASCRAFNEKLFF.

CDR3 sequence reads: CASSPGRGPRTGELFF. DNA of the CDR3: TGTGCCAGCTCACCAGGCAGGGGGCCAAGGACCGGGGAGCTGTTTTTT. The chain employs TRBV18 and TRBJ2-2, with 8 positions matching TRBD1. The CDR3 runs 16 residues. Germline V gene sequence: CDR1 KGHSH, CDR2 LQKENI. After removal of 2 bases from V and 5 bases from J, the junction contained 7 bases not matched to a gene. The full variable domain, its missing parts supplied by reference TRBV18 and TRBJ2-2, is NAGVMQNPRHLVRRRGQEARLRCSPMKGHSHVYWYRQLPEEGLKFMVYLQKENIIDESGMPKERFSAEFPKEGPSILRIQQVVRGDSAAYFCASSPGRGPRTGELFFGEGSRLTVL.

The chain uses TRBV6-1 and TRBJ1-3; D uncertain. Germline loops: CDR1 MNHNS, CDR2 SASEGT. The germline V and J ends were trimmed by 2 bases and 0 bases, with 5 bases remaining between them. This CDR3 spans 14 amino acids. For the CDR3, the DNA is TGTGCCAGCAGTGAAAGGAGCTCTGGAAACACCATATATTTT. Translating it yields CASSERSSGNTIYF.

This chain links TRBV6-6 with TRBJ2-3, with TRBD2 matching 12 bases. Germline lookup yields CDR1 MNHNY and CDR2 SVGAGI (reference sequence). Trimming at V came to 4 bases and at J to 5 bases, leaving 4 bases not matched to a gene. The CDR3 runs 15 residues. This CDR3 is CASSSSGGAVDTQYF. The CDR3 DNA is TGTGCCAGCAGTTCTAGCGGGGGGGCGGTAGATACGCAGTATTTT.